Shown below are 25 T cell receptor beta chains from a single sample sequenced in a study of shared clonotypes between healthy human individuals. Generated by immunoSEQ multiplex PCR, the TCRdb table keeps only in-frame clones and is missing some. This sample carries 2 million or so clones, about 95% of them seen once, and the ten largest clones take roughly 1%. CD45RO-negative, CCR7-positively selected cells formed the naive CD8 fraction, excluding terminally differentiated effector memory CD45RA+ cells. Material for sequencing was naive CD8+ T cells sorted from blood. These receptors were taken from a man aged 18-30 years in good health.

V usage is TRBV4-1 and J usage is TRBJ2-1; D may be TRBD2 (6 bases). The CDR3 loop spans 16 amino acids. V gave up 2 bases and J gave up 4 bases, with 15 bases separating them. The germline CDR1 and CDR2 sequences are MGHRA and YSYEKL. This CDR3 is CASSQPWGDLYNEQFF. CDR3 DNA sequence: TGCGCCAGCAGCCAACCCTGGGGGGACCTTTACAATGAGCAGTTCTTC.

The chain recombines TRBV28 with TRBJ2-1, with no clear D. The CDR3 runs to 13 residues. Germline V gene sequence: CDR1 MDHEN, CDR2 SYDVKM. The V and J ends lost 3 bases and 6 bases respectively, with 9 bases between them. CDR3 nucleotide sequence: TGTGCCAGCAGTTTTGGTTCCGGCAATGAGCAGTTCTTC. It translates to CASSFGSGNEQFF.

Concerning this clone: The junction differs from germline at one of its ends, possibly a read error. J is TRBJ2-7 and V is TRBV7-9; 9 bases agree with TRBD1. Germline V gene data show CDR1 as SEHNR and CDR2 as FQNEAQ (reference sequence). This CDR3 contains 13 residues. CDR3 coding DNA: TGTGCCAGCAGCTTAGCGTGGGGACAGGGAAGGGACTTC. Its translation: CASSLAWGQGRDF.

The rearrangement links TRBV9 to TRBJ1-6; weak D call: TRBD1 (5 bases). Trimming took off 3 bases at V and 2 bases at J, with 18 bases between the two ends. Looked up from germline, CDR1 is SGDLS and CDR2 is YYNGEE. CDR3 length: 18 amino acids. The CDR3 spells CASSARDPLFAYNSPLHF. The CDR3 DNA sequence: TGTGCCAGCAGCGCCCGGGACCCCTTGTTCGCCTATAATTCACCCCTCCACTTT.

The chain links TRBV30 to TRBJ1-1; no definite D call. Germline V gene lookup returns CDR1 GTSNPN and CDR2 SVGIG (reference sequence). The CDR3 is 11 amino acids. Trimming took off 8 bases at V and 5 bases at J, with 12 bases between the two ends. The chain's CDR3 is CATSPGTEAFF. In nucleotides, the CDR3 is TGTGCCACTTCTCCGGGGACTGAAGCTTTCTTT.

The rearrangement links TRBV30 to TRBJ1-1, with 8 bases lining up with TRBD1. The CDR3 runs to 13 residues. V was clipped by 8 bases and J by 7 bases; unmatched bases: 12. Germline V CDR1 and CDR2: GTSNPN, SVGIG (reference sequence). Written as DNA, the CDR3 is TGTGCCCGCCAGGACAGGGTTCGTTTTGAAGCTTTCTTT. Translating it yields CARQDRVRFEAFF.

This clone occurred once. The chain joins TRBV7-9 to TRBJ2-7, with 9 bases lining up with TRBD2. Germline lookup yields CDR1 SEHNR and CDR2 FQNEAQ (reference sequence). The CDR3 loop spans 15 amino acids. V gave up 6 bases and J gave up 0 bases; unmatched junction bases: 6. The DNA of the CDR3 is TGTGCCAGCAGGTCAGCGGGGGGTCCCTCCTACGAGCAGTACTTC. This gives the protein CASRSAGGPSYEQYF.

The chain employs TRBV5-1 and TRBJ1-6; D is unclear. The CDR3 spans 15 residues. Trimming took off 4 bases at V and 4 bases at J, with 12 bases between the two ends. Germline V gene sequence: CDR1 SGHRS, CDR2 YFSETQ. The CDR3 reads CASSPDGPYNSPLHF. The CDR3 region has the DNA TGCGCCAGCAGCCCAGACGGTCCTTATAATTCACCCCTCCACTTT.

The chain carries TRBV2 and TRBJ2-3; 9 nucleotides line up with TRBD2. This CDR3 has 19 amino acids. V dropped 3 bases and J dropped 0; count of bases not matched to a gene: 13. Germline V gives CDR1 SNHLY, CDR2 FYNNEI. Written as DNA, the CDR3 is TGTGCCAGCAGTGATTTGGGCCTAGCGGGGCTGACTAGCACAGATACGCAGTATTTT. This codes for CASSDLGLAGLTSTDTQYF. The complete variable domain, with remaining parts taken from reference TRBV2 and TRBJ2-3, reads EPEVTQTPSHQVTQMGQEVILRCVPISNHLYFYWYRQILGQKVEFLVSFYNNEISEKSEIFDDQFSVERPDGSNFTLKIRSTKLEDSAMYFCASSDLGLAGLTSTDTQYFGPGTRLTVL.

This sequence joins TRBV6-1 and TRBJ2-7; 10 bases fit TRBD1. Germline assignment: CDR1 MNHNS and CDR2 SASEGT. The CDR3 has 15 amino acids. The V and J ends lost 4 bases and 4 bases, in that order; junction bases with no gene match: 7. The CDR3 sequence is CASSVAGTGEYEQYF. The CDR3 DNA reads TGTGCCAGCAGTGTAGCCGGGACAGGGGAATACGAGCAGTACTTC.

For this clone: A read error may produce the germline difference seen at one junction end. The chain recombines TRBV4-1 with TRBJ1-1; D gene uncertain. CDR3 size: 13 residues. In germline, CDR1 is MGHRA, CDR2 YSYEKL. The CDR3: CASSQARNAEAFF. DNA of the CDR3: TGCGCCAGCAGCCAAGCGAGGAACGCTGAAGCTTTCTTT.

The chain combines TRBV4-1 with TRBJ1-3; D is perhaps TRBD1 (5 bases). This CDR3 contains 15 residues. CDR1 is MGHRA, CDR2 YSYEKL, per germline. The ends were cut back, 5 bases at V and 1 base at J, with 12 bases in the middle. This CDR3 is CASSTSGGSGNTIYF. The CDR3 coding sequence is TGCGCCAGCAGCACTTCGGGGGGTTCTGGAAACACCATATATTTT.

The chain joins TRBV30 to TRBJ2-5; unclear D gene. Trimming removed 3 bases from V and 4 bases from J, with 12 bases in between. This CDR3 region has 13 residues. Germline values: CDR1 GTSNPN, CDR2 SVGIG (reference sequence). The CDR3: CAWRIRGVETQYF. CDR3 DNA: TGTGCCTGGAGGATCCGAGGCGTAGAGACCCAGTACTTC.

This clone was recorded a few times. Additional DNA sequences in this sample encode the identical CDR3. The V and J genes are TRBV9 and TRBJ2-7; TRBD2 might be the D (5 bases). Germline V gives CDR1 SGDLS, CDR2 YYNGEE. The CDR3 extends over 14 amino acids. Deletions cut 0 bases from V and 0 bases from J, with 7 bases between. The CDR3 is CASSVVGSSYEQYF. The CDR3 bases are TGTGCCAGCAGCGTAGTAGGGAGCTCCTACGAGCAGTACTTC.

The chain combines TRBV5-5 with TRBJ2-7; D may be TRBD1 (5 bases). CDR1 and CDR2 from the germline V gene are SGHKS and YYEKEE (reference sequence). The CDR3 is made up of 16 amino acids. Between the trimmed V and J ends, which lost 3 bases and 4 bases, there was a span of 20 bases. The CDR3 spells CASSSNWQGKGYEQYF. The CDR3 DNA sequence: TGTGCCAGCAGCTCCAATTGGCAGGGAAAGGGATACGAGCAGTACTTC.

V gene TRBV28 combines with J gene TRBJ2-5, with TRBD2 as a possible D gene (5 bases). The CDR3 length is 16 residues. Germline V lookup: CDR1 MDHEN, CDR2 SYDVKM. V was cut by 7 bases and J by 0 bases, with 18 bases left in between. In nucleotides, the CDR3 is TGTGCCAGCACCGGGGATACACAGAACTACCAAGAGACCCAGTACTTC. Residues: CASTGDTQNYQETQYF.

The chain is built from TRBV27 and TRBJ1-1, with D uncertain. CDR3 length equals 18 residues. The V end was cut by 4 bases, the J end by 0 bases, with 21 bases between. From germline, CDR1 is MNHEY and CDR2 SMNVEV (reference sequence). CDR3 in amino acids: CASSSILAPQGMNTEAFF. The CDR3, as DNA: TGTGCCAGCAGTTCTATCCTGGCTCCCCAAGGTATGAACACTGAAGCTTTCTTT.

The rearrangement links TRBV7-9 to TRBJ1-4; D is ambiguous. This CDR3 has 17 amino acids. Between the trimmed V and J ends, which lost 4 bases and 7 bases, there was a span of 22 bases. Germline CDR1 reads SEHNR; CDR2 reads FQNEAQ (reference sequence). The CDR3 is CASSSTPPEGGGEKLFF. DNA for the CDR3: TGTGCCAGCAGCTCGACGCCGCCGGAGGGCGGTGGTGAAAAACTGTTTTTT.

V usage is TRBV5-8 and J usage is TRBJ2-2, with a possible D match to TRBD1 (5 bases). The length of the CDR3 is 15 residues. The V gene lost 4 bases and the J gene lost 6 bases, with 16 bases spanning the gap. From germline, CDR1 is SGHTS and CDR2 YDEGEE. The CDR3 DNA follows: TGTGCCAGCAGCCCAAAGTGGACAACGCCCGGGGAGCTGTTTTTT. Its protein product is CASSPKWTTPGELFF. Variable domain in full (rest from reference TRBV5-8 and TRBJ2-2): EAGVTQSPTHLIKTRGQQATLRCSPISGHTSVYWYQQALGLGLQFLLWYDEGEERNRGNFPPRFSGRQFPNYSSELNVNALELEDSALYLCASSPKWTTPGELFFGEGSRLTVL.

The rearrangement uses TRBV2 and TRBJ1-2, with no clear D. CDR1 and CDR2 from the germline V gene are SNHLY and FYNNEI. Trimming took 6 bases from V and 6 from J, leaving 17 bases between them. The CDR3 sequence is 14 residues long. In DNA, the CDR3 is TGTGCCAGCAGCGAAATCAGTTCCCTGGATGGCTACACCTTC. Its translation: CASSEISSLDGYTF.

This chain connects TRBV4-3 to TRBJ1-1; D is perhaps TRBD1 (6 bases). The CDR3 contains 15 residues. Trimming left V 0 bases short and J 1 base short, with 9 bases between. CDR1 LGHNA and CDR2 YSLEER come from the germline V gene. The CDR3 is CASSQEQGANTEAFF. The CDR3 DNA follows: TGCGCCAGCAGCCAAGAACAGGGCGCGAACACTGAAGCTTTCTTT.

CDR3 nucleotides: TGCGCCAGCAGTGGGGGACTAGCGGGACTAGGAGAGACCCAGTACTTC. It yields the protein CASSGGLAGLGETQYF. The rearrangement uses TRBV10-2 and TRBJ2-5; 13 nucleotides line up with TRBD2. Germline V CDR1 and CDR2: WSHSY, SAAADI. The CDR3 has 16 residues. Losses at the gene ends were 4 bases for V and 4 bases for J; bases not matched to a gene: 6.

This sequence joins TRBV11-2 and TRBJ2-3, with 8 nucleotides matching TRBD1. V was clipped by 1 base and J by 4 bases; unmatched bases: 4. Germline CDR1 and CDR2: SGHAT and FQNNGV. The CDR3 loop spans 15 amino acids. CDR3 in amino acids: CASSLGQGAADTQYF. The CDR3, as DNA: TGTGCCAGCAGCTTAGGTCAGGGGGCAGCAGATACGCAGTATTTT.

This clone was observed at least ten times. The genes are TRBV9 and TRBJ2-5; D call uncertain. This CDR3 is 14 amino acids long. Trimming pared 0 bases from V and 0 bases from J, leaving 6 bases between. Germline V gene lookup returns CDR1 SGDLS and CDR2 YYNGEE. This CDR3 reads CASSVGRNQETQYF. CDR3 DNA: TGTGCCAGCAGCGTAGGGCGGAACCAAGAGACCCAGTACTTC.

This clone showed up just once. This chain connects TRBV30 to TRBJ1-1, with a possible D match to TRBD1 (6 bases). Trimming removed 1 base from V and 1 base from J, with 16 bases in between. This CDR3 has 16 amino acids. Germline V gene sequence: CDR1 GTSNPN, CDR2 SVGIG (reference sequence). This CDR3 reads CAWSARDKGQNTEAFF. Written as DNA, the CDR3 is TGTGCCTGGAGTGCCCGGGACAAGGGGCAGAACACTGAAGCTTTCTTT.